The clone carrying this T cell receptor beta chain was recorded many times. Its antigen is not known. This sample was included in a study of response to subunit inactivated influenza vaccine. General study points: After each seasonal influenza vaccination, few new T cells are recruited, the authors suggested.

The CDR3 totals 14 residues. Germline V gives CDR1 ENHRY, CDR2 SYGVKD. The V and J ends lost 1 base and 5 bases respectively, with 8 bases between them. TCRdb recomputed calls from the RT-PCR reads with MiXCR, one row per CDR3 protein. The sample gives more than 600,000 distinct CDR3 sequences, around a sixth of which show up once; approximately 10% is in the top ten. The receptor's source is a man aged 45-60 years who received an inactivated influenza vaccine. Specimen: PBMCs from blood, collected more than 4 days after vaccination. The chain uses TRBV10-3 and TRBJ1-4; D is uncertain. CDR3 in amino acids: CAISEWQANEKLFF. The CDR3 region has the DNA TGTGCCATCAGTGAGTGGCAGGCAAATGAAAAACTGTTTTTT.